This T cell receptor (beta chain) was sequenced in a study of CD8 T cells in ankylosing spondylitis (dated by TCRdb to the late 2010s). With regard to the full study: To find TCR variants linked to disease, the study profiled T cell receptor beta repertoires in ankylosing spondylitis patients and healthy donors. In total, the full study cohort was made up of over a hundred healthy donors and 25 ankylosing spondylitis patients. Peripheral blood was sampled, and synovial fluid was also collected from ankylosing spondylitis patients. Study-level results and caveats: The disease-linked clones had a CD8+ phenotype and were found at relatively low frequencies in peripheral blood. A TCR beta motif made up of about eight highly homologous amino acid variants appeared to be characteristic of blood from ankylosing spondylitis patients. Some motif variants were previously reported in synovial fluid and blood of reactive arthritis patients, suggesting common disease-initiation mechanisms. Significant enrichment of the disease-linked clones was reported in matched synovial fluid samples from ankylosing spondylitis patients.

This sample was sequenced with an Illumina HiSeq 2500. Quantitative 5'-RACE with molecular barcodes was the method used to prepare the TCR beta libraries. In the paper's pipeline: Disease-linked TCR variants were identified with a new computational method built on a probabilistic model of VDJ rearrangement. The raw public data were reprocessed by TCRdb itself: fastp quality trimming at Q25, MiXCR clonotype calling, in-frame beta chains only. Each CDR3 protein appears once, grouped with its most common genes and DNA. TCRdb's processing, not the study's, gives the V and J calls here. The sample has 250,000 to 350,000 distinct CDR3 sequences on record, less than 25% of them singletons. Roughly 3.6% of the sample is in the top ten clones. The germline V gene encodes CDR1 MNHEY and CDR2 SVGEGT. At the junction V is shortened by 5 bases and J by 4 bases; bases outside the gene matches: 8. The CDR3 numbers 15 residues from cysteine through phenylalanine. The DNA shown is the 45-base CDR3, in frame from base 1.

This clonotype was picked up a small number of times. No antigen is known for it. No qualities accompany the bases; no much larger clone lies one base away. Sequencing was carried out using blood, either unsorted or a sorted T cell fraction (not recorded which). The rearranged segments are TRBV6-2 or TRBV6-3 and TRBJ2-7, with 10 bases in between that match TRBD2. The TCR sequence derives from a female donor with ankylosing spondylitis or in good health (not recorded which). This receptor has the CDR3 CASSASLAGEYEQYF. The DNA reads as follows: TGTGCCAGCAGTGCCAGCCTAGCGGGAGAATACGAGCAGTACTTC.